This T cell receptor (beta chain) was identified in a study of T cell responses to AZD1222 COVID-19 vaccine. Study results and caveats: Mapped onto spike, vaccine-associated CD4 TCRs spanned it and were dominant at 160-218 and 743-854. Increases in Spike-specific TCR breadth and depth were seen after two AZD1222 doses.

On this clone itself: Antigen: not known.

Clones were read by immunoSEQ multiplex PCR, and TCRdb kept only the in-frame ones, dropping some. The sample has tens of thousands of clones; approximately 88% are singletons. The junction had 2 bases not matched to a gene; V was cut back by 3 bases and J by 5 bases. CDR1 and CDR2 (germline): LNHDA, SQIVND (reference sequence). This CDR3 has 16 residues. This chain joins TRBV19 and TRBJ2-2, with TRBD2 matching 14 bases. This sequence originates from an adult who received the AZD1222 COVID-19 vaccine. Sequenced here: peripheral blood, sampled 28 days after the second AZD1222 dose. The CDR3 region has the DNA TGTGCCAGTAGTATGGGGACTAGCGGGAGTACCGGGGAGCTGTTTTTT. Its translation: CASSMGTSGSTGELFF.